Listed below are T cell receptor beta chains from one sample, sequenced in a study of T-cell memory formation after mild COVID-19. From the 5' RACE reads, TCRdb called clonotypes with MiXCR, one entry per CDR3 protein. Of approximately 190,000 distinct CDR3 sequences listed, approximately 16% are singletons. Sequencing input: PBMCs or a T cell subset sorted from them (not recorded which). The receptors were gathered from an adult woman who had mild COVID-19 (a few samples of this study predate the infection). Cell type and time point are not known. Each CDR3 is given with its conserved first and last residue. Fields, in order: V gene, CDR3 length, clone size, J gene, D gene, CDR3 protein, CDR3 DNA. D genes are given only for firm matches. Only part of the rows carry a size: once, few, many, or a class if the clone is expanded.

TRBV7-8	14	-	TRBJ2-3	TRBD1	CASSLDKTGRWGYF	TGTGCCAGCAGCTTGGATAAGACAGGGCGATGGGGATATTTT
TRBV7-2	13	few	TRBJ2-7	-	CASSRDLPYEQYF	TGTGCCAGCAGCCGGGACTTACCCTACGAGCAGTACTTC
TRBV7-9	16	-	TRBJ1-1	-	CASSSRPGEWNTEAFF	TGTGCCAGCAGCTCGAGACCGGGGGAGTGGAACACTGAAGCTTTCTTT
TRBV7-9	18	few	TRBJ1-1	TRBD1	CASSLYGVWDSVNTEAFF	TGTGCCAGCAGCTTATACGGAGTATGGGACAGCGTAAACACTGAAGCTTTCTTT
TRBV18	14	few	TRBJ1-2	-	CASSPTLDNYGYTF	TGTGCCAGCTCACCCACCCTGGATAACTATGGCTACACCTTC
TRBV12-3/TRBV12-4	14	-	TRBJ2-7	-	CASSLHRGKGEQYF	TGTGCCAGCAGTTTACACCGCGGGAAGGGCGAGCAGTACTTC
TRBV5-1	14	many	TRBJ2-7	-	CASSLNSGAYEQYF	TGCGCCAGCAGCTTGAATAGTGGGGCCTACGAGCAGTACTTC
TRBV18	15	few	TRBJ1-1	-	CASSPHPPQTTEAFF	TGTGCCAGCTCACCTCACCCCCCCCAGACGACTGAAGCTTTCTTT
TRBV12-3/TRBV12-4	15	few	TRBJ2-7	-	CASSSRDFRSYEQYF	TGTGCCAGCAGTTCGAGGGATTTTCGTTCATACGAGCAGTACTTC
TRBV7-8	14	few	TRBJ1-1	-	CASSLVQMNTEAFF	TGTGCCAGCAGCTTAGTACAGATGAACACTGAAGCTTTCTTT